The T cell receptor (beta chain) described here comes from a study of T cells in Graves' hyperthyroidism and ophthalmopathy. This clonotype appeared many times. Its antigen remains unknown. Study conclusions and caveats: The model anticipated ophthalmopathy a median about six months pre-onset.

These patients, aged 18 to 65, had recently diagnosed hyperthyroidism lasting under 2 months. Pregnant or lactating patients were excluded, as were those with uncontrolled infection or other autoimmune disease. For the diagnoses, clinical symptoms, serum thyroxine and TRAb, thyroid ultrasound and orbital computed tomography were used. CDR1 and CDR2 from the germline V gene are MGHRA and YSYEKL. There are 14 residues in the CDR3. The V gene end was trimmed by 3 bases and the J gene end by 5 bases; junction bases not matched to a gene: 6. RNA transcripts served as the template for amplifying TCR beta CDR3 regions. First-round RT-PCR targeting the TCR CDR3 was performed with the HTBI primer set. TCRdb recomputed calls from the multiplex PCR reads with MiXCR, one row per CDR3 protein. This table holds fewer than 750,000 distinct CDR3 sequences, 35% to 55% found once.

The sequenced sample consisted of peripheral blood or thyroid tissue (not recorded which). The TCR originated in a woman aged 18-29 years with Graves' hyperthyroidism. The J gene is TRBJ2-5, the V gene TRBV4-1; 7 nucleotides match TRBD1. CDR3 amino acids: CASSQGDRAETQYF. Here the CDR3 DNA reads TGCGCCAGCAGCCAGGGAGACAGGGCGGAGACCCAGTACTTC.